This T cell receptor beta chain was sequenced during a study of molecular identifiers for immune sequencing clone quantification (dated by TCRdb to about 2018). Study-level background: For a replicate experiment, RNA from around 20,000 or 100,000 naive CD8 T cells was divided into five aliquots, of which four were sequenced. This methods study benchmarked molecular-identifier clustering-based TCR repertoire sequencing (MIDCIRS) and TCR RNA copy counting, using CD8 T cells to do so.

What the work shows at the level of the full study, not this receptor alone: The naive libraries included spiked-in Jurkat TCR RNA (10 copies' worth), and this Jurkat TCR RNA is not part of the donor repertoire. Clones above 20 RNA copies held over 97% of molecules in CMV-specific effector cells but under 1% in naive cells. Without barcode sub-clustering, chimeric consensus sequences inflated TCR diversity; chimeras reached as high as 47%. About three recovered TCR RNA copies per cell were obtained by modeling, versus roughly 10 by digital PCR, implying a capture efficiency of approximately 27%. Even against a background of roughly 1 million naive CD8 T cells, spiked-in Jurkat TCR RNA amounting to a single cell's worth was reported to be detectable. Highly expanded clone sizes could be underestimated if identical TCR molecules share a barcode.

As regards this clonotype: Its antigen remains undetermined. A much larger clone sits a single nucleotide away, making a read error possible. The CDR3 carries no conserved terminal phenylalanine or tryptophan, so it likely arises from a read error.

V was cut back by 6 bases and J by 2 bases, leaving a gap of 19 bases between them. CDR1 and CDR2 (DFQATT, SNEGSKA) derive from the germline V gene (reference sequence). From its first to its last residue, the CDR3 has 15 amino acids. Of all the DNA, just the CDR3 is kept, 45 bases in frame from base 1. Libraries were built with PCR. Sequencing was carried out with a NextSeq 500. Bulk TCR libraries were prepared as previously described, using TCR primers listed in Table S5. Total RNA was purified with the Qiagen AllPrep DNA/RNA kit. Reads from multiple sequencing runs of the same library were pooled before analysis. As for the authors' bioinformatics: Reads were retained only if the reads had an exact TCR constant sequence, and the retained reads were trimmed to 150 nt and grouped according to their 12-nt molecular barcodes. Reads in each barcode group were sub-clustered using a 15% Levenshtein threshold, and a quality-weighted consensus sequence was built for each RNA molecule. Non-functional sequences were filtered out, along with any lower-count sequence sitting one edit away from another sequence. Based on fitting two negative binomial distributions, any barcode sub-cluster with under 20% of the maximum read count was discarded. In TCRdb, the public reads were trimmed at Q25 with fastp and aligned with MiXCR, with productive beta chains retained. Each CDR3 protein gets just one entry, which takes the most common genes and DNA from the rows behind it. The V and J calls and clone size come from TCRdb's table, not from the authors' own analysis. Within this sample are about 630,000 distinct CDR3 sequences, with 25% of them counted one time only. The leading ten clones occupy 0.75% to 0.8% of the sample.

Libraries of naive CD8 T cells were built from about 20,000 to 1,000,000 sorted cells, with 10%, 30% or 50% of the purified RNA used. Naive CD8 T cells were FACS-sorted as CD8+CD4-CCR7+CD45RA+ on a BD FACSAria II into RLT Plus buffer. To test detection sensitivity, Jurkat RNA equal to about nine TCR copies was added to samples of about 20,000-1,000,000 naive CD8 T cells. Enrichment of CD8 T cells was performed with RosetteSep CD8+ T Cell Enrichment Cocktail and Ficoll-Paque, after which ACK red cell lysis was carried out. The sequenced sample was naive CD8+ T cells from blood, with Jurkat cell RNA spiked in. The cell subset or site label corresponds to: FACS-sorted CD8+CD4-CCR7+CD45RA+ naive T cells. The TCR comes from a human donor in good health. Some libraries in this study had Jurkat cell RNA spiked in. The rearranged chain carries TRBV20-1 and TRBJ1-1; the D gene is perhaps TRBD1, on 6 matching bases. The DNA sequence is given as TGCAGTGCCACCGAACTCCGGACAGAAAACACTGAAGCTTTCTCT. Translated, this gives CSATELRTENTEAFS.